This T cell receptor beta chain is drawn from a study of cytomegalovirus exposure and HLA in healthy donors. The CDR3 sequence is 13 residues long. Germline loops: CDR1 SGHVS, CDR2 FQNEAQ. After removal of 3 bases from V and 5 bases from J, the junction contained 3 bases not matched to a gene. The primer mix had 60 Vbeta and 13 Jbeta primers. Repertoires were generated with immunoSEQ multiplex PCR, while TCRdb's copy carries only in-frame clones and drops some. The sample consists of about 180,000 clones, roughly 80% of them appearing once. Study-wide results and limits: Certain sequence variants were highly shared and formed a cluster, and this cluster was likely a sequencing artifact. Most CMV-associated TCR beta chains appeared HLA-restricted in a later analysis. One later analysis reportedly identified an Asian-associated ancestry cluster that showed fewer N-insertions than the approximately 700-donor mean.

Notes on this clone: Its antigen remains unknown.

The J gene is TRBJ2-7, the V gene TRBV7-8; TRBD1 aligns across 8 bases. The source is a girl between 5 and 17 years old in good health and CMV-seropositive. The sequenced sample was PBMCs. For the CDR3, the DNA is TGTGCCAGCAGCTTTTACAGGGGGAACGAGCAGTACTTC. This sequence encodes CASSFYRGNEQYF.